Described below is a single TCR beta chain sequence and its context. There is no known antigen for this receptor. The input lacks base qualities; no much larger clone sits a single base away. TCRbeta CDR3 regions were amplified from genomic DNA by means of the immunoSEQ Assay, a bias-controlled multiplex PCR. Turning to the authors' computational methods: Within the assay, amplification of reference gene primers was used to estimate how many nucleated cells each sample contained. Sequence reads were collapsed and filtered to measure the absolute abundance of every unique TCRbeta CDR3 rearrangement. Productive Simpson clonality was computed per sample as the square root of Simpson's diversity index over productive rearrangements. Entries here come from immuneACCESS through TCRdb and include only in-frame sequences with V and J called. Some clones fail to appear in such tables; in the studies checked, an unresolved V gene covers under half of the shortfall, and the cause of the remainder is unknown. V, J and clone size were drawn from that table, and D and trimming were deduced from the DNA. A total of approximately 41,000 clones appear in this sample, about 85% of them only once. About 9.2% of the sample goes to the ten largest clones.

These data belong to a study of blood T cell repertoires in COVID-19 (dated by TCRdb to between 2020 and 2021). Background for the entire study: Samples from collaborators originated in the United States, Italy and Spain and spanned both the acute and convalescent phases of COVID-19. The sample metadata nearly always contained a de-identified subject ID, COVID-19 status, age in years and sex. HLA class I and class II types, where available, came from metadata supplied by the sample provider rather than from assay-based typing. The samples were drawn from the first 160 participants of the ongoing ImmuneRACE study and from under 1,500 subjects provided by 6 global collaborators. The repertoires were released in a freely available public database meant as a resource for research on the immune response to SARS-CoV-2. The prospective study material was composed of cDNA or gDNA derived from T cells, B-cell-depleted T cells, or PBMCs. The dataset comprised deeply sampled blood TCRbeta repertoires from subjects exposed to, actively infected with, or recovered from COVID-19.

Each collaborating institution followed its own protocols to collect whole blood in K2EDTA tubes. Collaborator samples were shipped for TCRbeta analysis as frozen whole blood, isolated PBMCs, or DNA extracted from either sample type. Trimming removed 8 bases from V and 6 bases from J, leaving 16 bases between the germline ends. CDR3 length: 14 amino acids, cysteine to phenylalanine. The CDR3 DNA has 42 bases and is translated from base 1. Reading the germline V gene gives CDR1 MRHNA and CDR2 SNTAGT. Beyond this particular receptor, the publication reports: How much clinical and demographic metadata was included differed by source and by participant, and the metadata was provided uncurated.

The TCR sequence derives from a woman of 80 years or more with active COVID-19. Specimen: peripheral blood. The chain is made from TRBV6-4 and TRBJ2-2; the D region possibly corresponds to TRBD1 (8 bases align). The DNA reads as follows: TGTGCCAGCGCAACCACAGGGGGGGCCGGGGAGCTGTTTTTT. The resulting protein is CASATTGGAGELFF.